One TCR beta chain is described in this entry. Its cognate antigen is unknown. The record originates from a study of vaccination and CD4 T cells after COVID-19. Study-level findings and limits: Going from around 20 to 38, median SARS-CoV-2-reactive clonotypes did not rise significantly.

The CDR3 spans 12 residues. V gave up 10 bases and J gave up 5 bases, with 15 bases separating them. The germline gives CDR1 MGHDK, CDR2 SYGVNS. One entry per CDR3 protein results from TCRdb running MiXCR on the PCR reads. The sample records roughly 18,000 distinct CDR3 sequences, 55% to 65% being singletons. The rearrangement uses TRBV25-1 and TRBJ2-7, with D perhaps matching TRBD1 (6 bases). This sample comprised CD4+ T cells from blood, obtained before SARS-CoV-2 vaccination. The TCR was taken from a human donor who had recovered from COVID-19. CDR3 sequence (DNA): TGTGCCAACTACAGGGTGTTGCACGAGCAGTACTTC. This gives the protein CANYRVLHEQYF.